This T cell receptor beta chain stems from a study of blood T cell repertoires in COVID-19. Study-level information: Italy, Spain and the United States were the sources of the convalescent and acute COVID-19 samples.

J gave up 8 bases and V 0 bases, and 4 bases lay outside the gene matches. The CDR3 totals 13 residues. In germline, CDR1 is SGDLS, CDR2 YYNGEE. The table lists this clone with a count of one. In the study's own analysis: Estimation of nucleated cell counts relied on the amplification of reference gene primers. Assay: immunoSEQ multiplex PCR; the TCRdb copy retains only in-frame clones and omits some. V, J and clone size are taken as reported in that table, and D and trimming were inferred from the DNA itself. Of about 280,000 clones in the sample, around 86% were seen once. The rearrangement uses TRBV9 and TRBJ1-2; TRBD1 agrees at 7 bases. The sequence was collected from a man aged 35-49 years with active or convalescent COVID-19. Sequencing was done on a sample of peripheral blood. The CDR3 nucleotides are TGTGCCAGCAGCGTAGGGGACAGAACGGGCTACACCTTC. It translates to CASSVGDRTGYTF.